Presented here are 24 T cell receptor beta chains from one specimen sequenced in a study of blood T cell repertoires in COVID-19. Measured with immunoSEQ multiplex PCR; TCRdb has only the in-frame clones, and not every one. Of some 97,000 clones in the sample, 80% to 95% were seen once. Sequenced sample: peripheral blood. These receptors originate from a middle-aged man with active COVID-19.

CDR3 sequence reads: CSARDSDGYTF. CDR3 DNA: TGCAGTGCTAGAGATTCGGATGGCTACACCTTC. This chain connects TRBV20-1 to TRBJ1-2; no clear D. Germline CDR1 reads DFQATT; CDR2 reads SNEGSKA (reference sequence). CDR3 length: 11 amino acids. Trimming pared 0 bases from V and 6 bases from J, leaving 5 bases between.

The V gene is TRBV24-1, the J gene TRBJ2-1; no clear D gene. The germline V gene encodes CDR1 KGHDR and CDR2 SFDVKD. The CDR3 covers 13 residues. The V gene lost 3 bases and the J gene lost 12 bases, with 14 bases spanning the gap. This CDR3 is CATSDLYSVGQFF. In DNA, the CDR3 is TGTGCCACCAGTGATCTATACAGTGTCGGGCAGTTCTTC.

This sequence joins TRBV18 and TRBJ1-1; TRBD1 might be the D (6 bases). The CDR3 covers 14 residues. Between the trimmed V and J ends, which lost 4 bases and 1 base, there was a span of 10 bases. CDR1 and CDR2 from the germline V gene are KGHSH and LQKENI. CDR3 sequence reads: CASSLTGPNTEAFF. CDR3 in DNA: TGTGCCAGCTCACTTACAGGGCCGAACACTGAAGCTTTCTTT.

This chain links TRBV5-1 with TRBJ2-2, with D possibly matching TRBD2 (6 bases). This CDR3 spans 13 amino acids. Germline V gene sequence: CDR1 SGHRS, CDR2 YFSETQ. V lost 4 bases, J lost 6 bases, and 10 bases lay in between. The CDR3 DNA sequence: TGCGCCAGCAGCGTTACTAGCCCCGGGGAGCTGTTTTTT. As protein: CASSVTSPGELFF.

This chain connects TRBV7-6 to TRBJ1-4, with 10 bases identical to TRBD1. There are 15 residues in the CDR3. J gave up 5 bases and V 2 bases, and 2 bases lay outside the gene matches. The germline V gene encodes CDR1 SGHVS and CDR2 FNYEAQ. CDR3 coding DNA: TGTGCCAGCAGCTTATTGGGACAGGGGAATGAAAAACTGTTTTTT. As protein: CASSLLGQGNEKLFF.

The genes are TRBV2 and TRBJ1-1, with D possibly TRBD1 on 6 matching bases. V lost 7 bases and J lost 0, with 12 bases in between. CDR3 length: 14 amino acids. CDR1 and CDR2 from the germline V gene are SNHLY and FYNNEI. The CDR3 bases are TGTGCCAGCAAAGGACAGACAATGAACACTGAAGCTTTCTTT. The encoded protein is CASKGQTMNTEAFF. Filled out from reference TRBV2 and TRBJ1-1, the complete variable domain reads EPEVTQTPSHQVTQMGQEVILRCVPISNHLYFYWYRQILGQKVEFLVSFYNNEISEKSEIFDDQFSVERPDGSNFTLKIRSTKLEDSAMYFCASKGQTMNTEAFFGQGTRLTVV.

CDR3 loop: CASSPGAGLYSPLHF. DNA of the CDR3: TGTGCCAGCAGCCCAGGGGCAGGGTTGTATTCACCCCTCCACTTT. The chain employs TRBV11-2 and TRBJ1-6; tentatively, D is TRBD1 (6 bases). V was trimmed by 5 bases and J by 8 bases, leaving 16 bases between them. The CDR3 runs to 15 residues. The V gene's germline CDR1 is SGHAT and CDR2 FQNNGV.

V gene TRBV15 combines with J gene TRBJ1-2; 7 nucleotides agree with TRBD1. Germline-derived CDR1 and CDR2 are LNHNV and YYDKDF (reference sequence). The CDR3 has 17 residues. V was pared by 0 bases and J by 3 bases, with 10 bases of the junction left unmatched. This chain's CDR3 is CATSRDYTGELHYGYTF. CDR3 nucleotide sequence: TGTGCCACCAGCAGAGATTACACAGGGGAGCTACACTATGGCTACACCTTC. The full variable domain, in which reference TRBV15 and TRBJ1-2 provide the parts outside the CDR3, is DAMVIQNPRYQVTQFGKPVTLSCSQTLNHNVMYWYQQKSSQAPKLLFHYYDKDFNNEADTPDNFQSRRPNTSFCFLDIRSPGLGDTAMYLCATSRDYTGELHYGYTFGSGTRLTVV.

The chain combines TRBV29-1 with TRBJ1-1, with TRBD1 identical over 9 bases. Germline lookup yields CDR1 SQVTM and CDR2 ANQGSEA. Trimming cost V 7 bases and J 1 base; bases outside gene matches: 4. This CDR3 spans 13 amino acids. CDR3 loop: CSGAGQGNTEAFF. The CDR3 nucleotides read TGCAGCGGGGCGGGACAGGGGAACACTGAAGCTTTCTTT.

V and J are TRBV12-3 or TRBV12-4 and TRBJ2-3; D uncertain. The V gene lost 6 bases and the J gene lost 0 bases, with 7 bases spanning the gap. There are 13 residues in the CDR3. The CDR3 region has the DNA TGTGCCAGCAGGGCTTCTAGCACAGATACGCAGTATTTT. Protein: CASRASSTDTQYF.

The chain combines TRBV3-1 (or the pseudogene TRBV3-2) with TRBJ2-1; unclear D gene. The CDR3 spans 14 residues. In germline, CDR1 is LGHDT, CDR2 YNNKEL (reference sequence). Trimming took 3 bases from V and 9 from J, leaving 15 bases between them. CDR3 DNA: TGTGCCAGCAGCCAGTCCGGTTACGGCGGTGAGCAGTTCTTC. The encoded protein is CASSQSGYGGEQFF.

The CDR3 spells CASSQEGTSGTDTQYF. CDR3 in DNA: TGTGCCAGCAGCCAAGAGGGGACTAGCGGGACAGATACGCAGTATTTT. The rearrangement uses TRBV3-1 (or the pseudogene TRBV3-2) and TRBJ2-3, with TRBD2 matching over 12 bases. V lost 0 bases to trimming and J lost 3 bases; unmatched junction nucleotides: 1. The CDR3 loop spans 16 amino acids. CDR1 and CDR2 (germline): LGHDT, YNNKEL (reference sequence).

The rearrangement links TRBV10-2 to TRBJ1-5; possibly TRBD1 for D (5 bases). Deletions cut 0 bases from V and 1 base from J, with 13 bases between. The CDR3 length is 17 residues. Germline V gene data show CDR1 as WSHSY and CDR2 as SAAADI. CDR3 loop: CASSESKGPISNQPQHF. The DNA for the CDR3 is TGCGCCAGCAGTGAGTCTAAGGGGCCGATAAGCAATCAGCCCCAGCATTTT.

The CDR3: CASSLGARGSGNTIYF. CDR3 DNA: TGTGCCAGCAGCTTAGGGGCCAGGGGTTCTGGAAACACCATATATTTT. J is TRBJ1-3 and V is TRBV11-2; tentatively, D is TRBD1 (6 bases). This CDR3 contains 16 residues. V dropped 1 base and J dropped 1 base, with 11 bases sitting between them. Germline V lookup: CDR1 SGHAT, CDR2 FQNNGV.

V usage is TRBV5-6 and J usage is TRBJ1-5; D is possibly TRBD1 (6 bases). This CDR3 has 14 amino acids. Germline lookup yields CDR1 SGHDT and CDR2 YYEEEE. Trimming stripped 3 bases from V and 2 bases from J, with 9 bases between. The DNA of the CDR3 is TGTGCCAGCAGCTCCAGACAGGGCAATCAGCCCCAGCATTTT. Its protein is CASSSRQGNQPQHF.

The chain uses TRBV5-4 and TRBJ2-7, with TRBD1 identical over 10 bases. Germline CDR1 SGHNT, CDR2 YYREEE (reference sequence). This CDR3 is 14 amino acids long. Trimming cost V 3 bases and J 2 bases; bases outside gene matches: 2. CDR3 sequence: CASSSGQGAYEQYV. DNA for the CDR3: TGTGCCAGCAGCTCTGGACAGGGGGCCTACGAGCAGTACGTC.

This clone appeared a few times. The chain couples TRBV3-1 (or the pseudogene TRBV3-2) to TRBJ2-7; 8 bases align to TRBD1. CDR1 is LGHDT and CDR2 is YNNKEL in the germline V gene (reference sequence). This CDR3 is built from 13 residues. With V trimmed by 4 bases and J by 4 bases, 3 bases remained unmatched. The chain's CDR3 is CASSPDRVYEQYV. CDR3 nucleotide sequence: TGTGCCAGCAGCCCGGACAGGGTATACGAGCAGTACGTC.

The gene calls are TRBV11-2 and TRBJ2-2, with 7 bases fitting TRBD1. There are 15 residues in the CDR3. Per the germline V gene, CDR1 is SGHAT and CDR2 is FQNNGV. J gave up 1 base and V 3 bases, and 2 bases lay outside the gene matches. The CDR3 DNA is TGTGCCAGCAGCTTCTGGACAGGGAACACCGGGGAGCTGTTTTTT. This translates into CASSFWTGNTGELFF.

The chain has TRBV12-3 or TRBV12-4 and TRBJ2-7; D is undetermined. This CDR3 has 13 residues. Trimming pared 3 bases from V and 2 bases from J, leaving 8 bases between. The CDR3 DNA sequence: TGTGCCAGCAGTTTTATCAGTGCCTACGAGCAGTACTTC. This encodes CASSFISAYEQYF.

Written as DNA, the CDR3 is TGTGCCAGCAGTTTTGTGGGGCTCGCTCGGACCGGGGAGCTGTTTTTT. As protein: CASSFVGLARTGELFF. The gene calls are TRBV27 and TRBJ2-2, with a possible D match to TRBD1 (5 bases). This CDR3 has 16 amino acids. V was pared by 3 bases and J by 5 bases, with 16 bases between. Germline V gene sequence: CDR1 MNHEY, CDR2 SMNVEV (reference sequence).

The chain has TRBV4-2 and TRBJ1-1; D not resolved. Trimming stripped 0 bases from V and 6 bases from J, with 5 bases between. The V gene's germline CDR1 is LGHNA and CDR2 YNFKEQ. This CDR3 spans 12 amino acids. For the CDR3, the DNA is TGTGCCAGCAGCCAAGAATTCGCTGAAGCTTTCTTT. Translating it yields CASSQEFAEAFF.

The gene calls are TRBV7-9 and TRBJ2-7, with TRBD2 identical over 8 bases. CDR3 length: 13 residues. Trimming took 4 bases from V and 6 from J; bases not matched to a gene: 5. Germline CDR1 reads SEHNR; CDR2 reads FQNEAQ (reference sequence). CDR3 loop: CASSSGLAREQYV. The DNA for the CDR3 is TGTGCCAGCAGCTCCGGACTAGCTCGCGAGCAGTACGTC.

V gene TRBV5-6 combines with J gene TRBJ1-2, with TRBD1 as a possible D gene (6 bases). V was trimmed by 0 bases and J by 9 bases, leaving 15 bases between them. This CDR3 has 14 residues. Germline loops: CDR1 SGHDT, CDR2 YYEEEE. CDR3 amino acids: CASSLAVTGLRYTF. DNA of the CDR3: TGTGCCAGCAGCTTGGCAGTCACAGGGTTGCGCTACACCTTC.

The rearrangement links TRBV19 to TRBJ2-7, with a tentative D call TRBD1 (6 bases). V was pared by 10 bases and J by 1 base, with 23 bases between. This CDR3 has 16 amino acids. CDR1 is LNHDA and CDR2 is SQIVND in the germline V gene (reference sequence). CDR3 DNA: TGTGCCATCCTCCGGGACAAGGCCTTTATTTCCTACGAGCAGTACGTC. Protein sequence: CAILRDKAFISYEQYV.